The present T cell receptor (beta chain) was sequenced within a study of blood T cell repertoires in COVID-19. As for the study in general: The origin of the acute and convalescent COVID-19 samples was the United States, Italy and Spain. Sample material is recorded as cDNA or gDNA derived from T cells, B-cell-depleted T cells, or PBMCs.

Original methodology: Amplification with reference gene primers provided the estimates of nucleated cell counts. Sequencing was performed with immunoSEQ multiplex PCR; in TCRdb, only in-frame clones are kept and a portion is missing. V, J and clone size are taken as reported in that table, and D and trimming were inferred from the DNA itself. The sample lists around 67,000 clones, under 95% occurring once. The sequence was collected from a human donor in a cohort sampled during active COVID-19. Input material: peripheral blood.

CDR3 loop: CSAPGTGGGSYTF. The CDR3 DNA is TGCAGCGCTCCCGGGACAGGGGGCGGTAGCTACACCTTC. The chain is built from TRBV29-1 and TRBJ1-2; 12 nucleotides agree with TRBD1. The CDR3 contains 13 residues. The V segment lost 7 bases and the J segment 9 bases; nucleotides outside the gene matches: 9. Looked up from germline, CDR1 is SQVTM and CDR2 is ANQGSEA.